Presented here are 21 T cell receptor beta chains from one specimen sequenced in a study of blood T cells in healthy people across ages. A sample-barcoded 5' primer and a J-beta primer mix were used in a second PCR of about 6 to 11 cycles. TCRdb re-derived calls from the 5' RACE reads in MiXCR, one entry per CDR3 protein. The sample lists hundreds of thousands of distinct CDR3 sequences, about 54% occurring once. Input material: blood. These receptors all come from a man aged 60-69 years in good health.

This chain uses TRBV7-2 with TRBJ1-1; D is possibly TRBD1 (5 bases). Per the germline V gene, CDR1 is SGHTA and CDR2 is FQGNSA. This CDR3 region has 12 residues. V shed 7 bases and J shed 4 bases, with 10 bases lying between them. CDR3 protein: CASKTGGTEAFF. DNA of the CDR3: TGTGCCAGCAAGACGGGGGGCACTGAAGCTTTCTTT.

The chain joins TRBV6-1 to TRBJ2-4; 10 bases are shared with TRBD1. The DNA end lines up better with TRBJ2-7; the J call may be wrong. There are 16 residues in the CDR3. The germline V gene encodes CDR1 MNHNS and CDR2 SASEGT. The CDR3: CASSEASGQGSYEQYF. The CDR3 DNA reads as TGTGCCAGCAGTGAAGCATCGGGACAGGGGTCCTACGAGCAGTACTTC.

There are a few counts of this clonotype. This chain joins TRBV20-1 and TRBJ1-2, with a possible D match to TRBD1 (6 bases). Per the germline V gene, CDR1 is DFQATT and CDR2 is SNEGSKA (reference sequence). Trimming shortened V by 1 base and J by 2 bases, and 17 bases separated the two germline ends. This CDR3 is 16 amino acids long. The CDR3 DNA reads TGCAGTGCTAGAGGGGGGGAGCGGGGGCAGAACTATGGCTACACCTTC. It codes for CSARGGERGQNYGYTF.

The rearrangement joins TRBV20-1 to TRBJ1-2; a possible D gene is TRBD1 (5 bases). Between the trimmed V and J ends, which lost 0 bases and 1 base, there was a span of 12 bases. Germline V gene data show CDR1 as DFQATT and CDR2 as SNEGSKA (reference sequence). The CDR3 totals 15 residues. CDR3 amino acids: CSARDWGTVNYGYTF. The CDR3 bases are TGCAGTGCTAGAGACTGGGGGACGGTTAACTATGGCTACACCTTC.

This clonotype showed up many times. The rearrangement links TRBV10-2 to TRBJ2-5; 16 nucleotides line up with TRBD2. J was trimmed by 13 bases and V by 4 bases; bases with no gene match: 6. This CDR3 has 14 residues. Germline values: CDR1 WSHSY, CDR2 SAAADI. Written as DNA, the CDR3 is TGCGCCAGCAGTGCGGGACTAGCGGGGGGGCCTCGGTACTTC. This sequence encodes CASSAGLAGGPRYF.

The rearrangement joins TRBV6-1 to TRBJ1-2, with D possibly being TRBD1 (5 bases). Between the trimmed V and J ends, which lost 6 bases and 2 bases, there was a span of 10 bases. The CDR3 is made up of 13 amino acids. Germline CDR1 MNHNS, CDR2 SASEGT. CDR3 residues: CASRTDSNYGYTF. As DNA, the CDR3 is TGTGCCAGCAGGACCGACAGCAACTATGGCTACACCTTC.

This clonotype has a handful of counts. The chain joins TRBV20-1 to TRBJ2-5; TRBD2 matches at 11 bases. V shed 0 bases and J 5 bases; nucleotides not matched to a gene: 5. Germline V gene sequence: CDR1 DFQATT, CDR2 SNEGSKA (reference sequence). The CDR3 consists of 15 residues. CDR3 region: CSARDSGGAWETQYF. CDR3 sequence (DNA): TGCAGTGCTAGAGATAGCGGGGGGGCCTGGGAGACCCAGTACTTC.

In DNA, the CDR3 is TGTGCCAGCAGTGGGACTAGCGGGGAAGTAGATACGCAGTATTTT. This sequence encodes CASSGTSGEVDTQYF. The chain is built from TRBV12-3 or TRBV12-4 and TRBJ2-3; 13 bases line up with TRBD2. The CDR3 is made up of 15 amino acids. The trim removed 5 bases at V and 5 bases at J, leaving 4 bases unmatched.

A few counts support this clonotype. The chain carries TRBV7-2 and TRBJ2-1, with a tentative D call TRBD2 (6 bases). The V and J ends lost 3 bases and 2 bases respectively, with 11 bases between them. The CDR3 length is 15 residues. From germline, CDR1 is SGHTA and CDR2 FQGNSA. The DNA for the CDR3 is TGTGCCAGCAGCTTGGAGGGCGCGACCTACAATGAGCAGTTCTTC. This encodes CASSLEGATYNEQFF.

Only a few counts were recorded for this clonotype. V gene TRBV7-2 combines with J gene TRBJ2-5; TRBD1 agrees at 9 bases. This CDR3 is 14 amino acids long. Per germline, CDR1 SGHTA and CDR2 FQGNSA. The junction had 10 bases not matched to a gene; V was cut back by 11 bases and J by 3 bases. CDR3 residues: CAGLQGARKETQYF. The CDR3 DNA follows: TGTGCCGGTTTACAGGGGGCGCGCAAAGAGACCCAGTACTTC. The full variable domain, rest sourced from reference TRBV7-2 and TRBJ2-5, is GAGVSQSPSNKVTEKGKDVELRCDPISGHTALYWYRQSLGQGLEFLIYFQGNSAPDKSGLPSDRFSAERTGGSVSTLTIQRTQQEDSAVYLCAGLQGARKETQYFGPGTRLLVL.

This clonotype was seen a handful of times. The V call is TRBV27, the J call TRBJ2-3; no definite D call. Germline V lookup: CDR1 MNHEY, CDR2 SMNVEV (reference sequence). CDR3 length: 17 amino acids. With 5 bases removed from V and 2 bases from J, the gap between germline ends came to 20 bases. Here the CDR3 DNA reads TGTGCCAGCAGTCCGATCCCGGAGATGCTCGTCACAGATACGCAGTATTTT. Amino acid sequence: CASSPIPEMLVTDTQYF.

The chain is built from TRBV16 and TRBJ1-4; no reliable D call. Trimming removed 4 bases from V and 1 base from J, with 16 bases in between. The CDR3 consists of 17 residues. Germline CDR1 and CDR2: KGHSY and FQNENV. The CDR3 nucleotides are TGTGCCAGCAGCCCCTCCGGACTTATCATAACTAATGAAAAACTGTTTTTT. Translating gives CASSPSGLIITNEKLFF. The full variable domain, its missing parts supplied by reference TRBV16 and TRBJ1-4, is GEEVAQTPKHLVRGEGQKAKLYCAPIKGHSYVFWYQQVLKNEFKFLISFQNENVFDETGMPKERFSAKCLPNSPCSLEIQATKLEDSAVYFCASSPSGLIITNEKLFFGSGTQLSVL.

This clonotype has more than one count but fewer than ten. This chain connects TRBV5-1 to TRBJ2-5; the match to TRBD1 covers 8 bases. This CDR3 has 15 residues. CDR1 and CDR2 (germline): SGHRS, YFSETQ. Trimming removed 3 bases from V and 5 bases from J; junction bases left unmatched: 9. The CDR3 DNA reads TGCGCCAGCAGCTATGGCGGACAGGGCGAGGAGACCCAGTACTTC. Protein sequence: CASSYGGQGEETQYF.

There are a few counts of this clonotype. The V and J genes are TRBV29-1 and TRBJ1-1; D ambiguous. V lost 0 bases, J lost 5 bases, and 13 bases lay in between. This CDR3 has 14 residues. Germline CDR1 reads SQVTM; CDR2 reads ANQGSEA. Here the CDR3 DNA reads TGCAGCGTTGAAGATCCGAGGCCGGGGACTGAAGCTTTCTTT. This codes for CSVEDPRPGTEAFF.

CDR3 amino acids: CASRPGQGEHQETQYF. CDR3 bases: TGCGCCAGCAGACCGGGACAGGGGGAACACCAAGAGACCCAGTACTTC. V gene TRBV5-1 combines with J gene TRBJ2-5, with TRBD1 matching over 11 bases. Germline CDR1 reads SGHRS; CDR2 reads YFSETQ. This CDR3 is built from 16 residues. V shed 5 bases, J shed 0 bases, and the junction held 6 bases outside the gene matches.

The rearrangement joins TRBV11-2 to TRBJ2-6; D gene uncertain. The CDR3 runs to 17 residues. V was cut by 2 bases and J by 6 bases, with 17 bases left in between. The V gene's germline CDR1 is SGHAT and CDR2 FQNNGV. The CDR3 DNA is TGTGCCAGCAGCTTACGTTATGTGCTCAACGAGGCCAACGTCCTGACTTTC. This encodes CASSLRYVLNEANVLTF.

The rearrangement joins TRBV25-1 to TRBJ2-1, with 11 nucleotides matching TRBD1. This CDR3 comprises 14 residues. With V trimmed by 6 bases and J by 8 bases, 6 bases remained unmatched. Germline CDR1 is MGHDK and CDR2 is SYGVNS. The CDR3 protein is CASSLGTGGHEQFF. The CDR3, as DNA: TGTGCCAGCAGCCTTGGGACAGGGGGTCATGAGCAGTTCTTC.

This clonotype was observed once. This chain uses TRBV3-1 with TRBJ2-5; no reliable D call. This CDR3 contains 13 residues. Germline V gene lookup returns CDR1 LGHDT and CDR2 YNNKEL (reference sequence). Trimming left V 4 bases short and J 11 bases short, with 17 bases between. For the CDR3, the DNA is TGTGCCAGCAGCCGCACCTCAGGAAATGAGCAGTACTTC. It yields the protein CASSRTSGNEQYF.

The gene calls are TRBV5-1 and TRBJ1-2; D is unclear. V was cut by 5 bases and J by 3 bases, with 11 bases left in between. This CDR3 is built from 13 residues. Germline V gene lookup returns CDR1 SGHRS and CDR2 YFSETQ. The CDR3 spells CASRATDDYGYTF. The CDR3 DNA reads TGCGCCAGCAGGGCCACGGACGACTATGGCTACACCTTC.

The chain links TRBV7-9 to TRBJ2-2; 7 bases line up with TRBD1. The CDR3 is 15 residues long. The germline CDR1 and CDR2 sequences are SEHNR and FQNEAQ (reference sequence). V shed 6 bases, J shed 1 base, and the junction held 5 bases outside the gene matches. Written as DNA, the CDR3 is TGTGCCAGCAGGGACCGGGACAGGAACACCGGGGAGCTGTTTTTT. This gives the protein CASRDRDRNTGELFF.

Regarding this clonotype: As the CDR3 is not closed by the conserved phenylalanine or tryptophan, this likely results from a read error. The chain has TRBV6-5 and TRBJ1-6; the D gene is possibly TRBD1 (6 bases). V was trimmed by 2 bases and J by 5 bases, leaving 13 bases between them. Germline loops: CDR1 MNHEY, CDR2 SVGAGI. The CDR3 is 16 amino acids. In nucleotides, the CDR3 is TGTGCCAGCAGTTACACCCAGGGGCTAGATAATTCACCCCTCCACCTT. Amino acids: CASSYTQGLDNSPLHL.